This T cell receptor beta chain was sequenced during a study of CD8 T cells in Susac syndrome. Reverse transcription of roughly 0.5 to 1 ug RNA used random hexamers. The amplification used immunoSEQ multiplex PCR on TCR beta CDR3; it spanned 54 Vbeta and 13 Jbeta. TCRdb ran MiXCR on the immunoSEQ multiplex PCR reads and lists one entry per CDR3 protein. This repertoire shows around 150,000 distinct CDR3 sequences, approximately 95% found once; its top ten account for around 0.15%. This clonotype came up once. Trimming took 2 bases from V and 4 from J; bases not matched to a gene: 5. The length of the CDR3 is 15 residues. Germline loops: CDR1 MGHDK, CDR2 SYGVNS.

Sequencing used CD4+ T cells from PBMCs. The sequence derives from a human donor with Susac syndrome. The chain joins TRBV25-1 to TRBJ2-5; 9 bases agree with TRBD2. CDR3 loop: CASSEGTSSGETQYF. Here the CDR3 DNA reads TGTGCCAGCAGTGAAGGGACTAGCTCCGGAGAGACCCAGTACTTC.